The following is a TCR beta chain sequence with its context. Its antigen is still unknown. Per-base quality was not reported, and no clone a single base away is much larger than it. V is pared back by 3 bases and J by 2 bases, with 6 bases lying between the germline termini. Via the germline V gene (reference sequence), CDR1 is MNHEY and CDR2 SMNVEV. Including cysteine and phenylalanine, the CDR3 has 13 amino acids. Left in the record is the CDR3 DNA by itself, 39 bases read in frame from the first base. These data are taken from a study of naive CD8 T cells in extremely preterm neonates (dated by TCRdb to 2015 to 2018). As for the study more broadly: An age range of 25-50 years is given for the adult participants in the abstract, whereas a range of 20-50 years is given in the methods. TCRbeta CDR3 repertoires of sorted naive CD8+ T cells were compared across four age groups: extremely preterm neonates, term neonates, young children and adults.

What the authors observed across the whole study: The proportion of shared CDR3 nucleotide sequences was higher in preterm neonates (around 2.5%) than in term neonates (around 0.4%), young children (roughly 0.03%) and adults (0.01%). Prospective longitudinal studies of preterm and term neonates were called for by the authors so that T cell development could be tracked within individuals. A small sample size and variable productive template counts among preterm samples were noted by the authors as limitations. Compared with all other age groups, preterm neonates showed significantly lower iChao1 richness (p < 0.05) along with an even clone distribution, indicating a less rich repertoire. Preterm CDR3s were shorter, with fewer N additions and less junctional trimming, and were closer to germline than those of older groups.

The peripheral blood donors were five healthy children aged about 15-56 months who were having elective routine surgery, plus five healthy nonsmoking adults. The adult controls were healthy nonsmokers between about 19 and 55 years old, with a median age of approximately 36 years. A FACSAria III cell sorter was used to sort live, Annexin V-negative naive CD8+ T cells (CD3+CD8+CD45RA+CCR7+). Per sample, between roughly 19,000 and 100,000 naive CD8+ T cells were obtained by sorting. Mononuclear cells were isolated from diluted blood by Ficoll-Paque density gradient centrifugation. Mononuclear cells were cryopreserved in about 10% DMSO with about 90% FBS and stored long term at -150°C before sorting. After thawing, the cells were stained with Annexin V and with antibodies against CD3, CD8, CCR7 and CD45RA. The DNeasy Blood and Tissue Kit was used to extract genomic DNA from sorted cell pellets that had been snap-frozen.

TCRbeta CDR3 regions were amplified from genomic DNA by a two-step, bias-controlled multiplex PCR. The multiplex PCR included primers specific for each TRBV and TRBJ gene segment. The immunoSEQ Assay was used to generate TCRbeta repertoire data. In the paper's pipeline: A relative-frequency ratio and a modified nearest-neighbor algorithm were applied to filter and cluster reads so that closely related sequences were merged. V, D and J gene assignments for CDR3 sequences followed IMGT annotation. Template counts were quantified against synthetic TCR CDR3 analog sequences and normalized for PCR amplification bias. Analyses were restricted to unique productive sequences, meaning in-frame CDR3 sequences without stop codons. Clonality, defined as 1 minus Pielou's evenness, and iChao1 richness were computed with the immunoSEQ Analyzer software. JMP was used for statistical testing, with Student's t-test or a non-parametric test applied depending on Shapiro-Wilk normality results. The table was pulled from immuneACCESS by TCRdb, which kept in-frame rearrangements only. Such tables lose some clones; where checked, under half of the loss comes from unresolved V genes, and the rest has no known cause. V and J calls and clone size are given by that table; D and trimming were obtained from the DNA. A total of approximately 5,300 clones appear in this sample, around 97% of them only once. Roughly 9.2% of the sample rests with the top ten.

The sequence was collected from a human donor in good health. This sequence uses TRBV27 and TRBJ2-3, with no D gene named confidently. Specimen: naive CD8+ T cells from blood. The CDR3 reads CASSFDFTDTQYF. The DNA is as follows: TGTGCCAGCAGTTTCGACTTCACAGATACGCAGTATTTT.